The 26 T cell receptor beta chains in this list originate from one sample, sequenced in a study of circulating CD8 cells and anti-PD-1 response in melanoma. The QIAseq Immune Repertoire TCR panel built the libraries from about 14 ng of total RNA. TCRdb processed the reads anew with MiXCR; each CDR3 protein has one entry. Of roughly 2,000 distinct CDR3 sequences listed, 6% to 6.5% are singletons. Four subsets defined by PD-1 and/or TIGIT were sorted from live CD3+CD8+TCRalphabeta+ cells. This material consisted of CD8+ T cells from PBMCs, taken at baseline or after one month of anti-PD-1 therapy (not recorded which). The origin of the receptors is a human donor with melanoma.

This clonotype qualifies as medium-sized. This chain joins TRBV28 and TRBJ1-2; D unclear. Germline V gives CDR1 MDHEN, CDR2 SYDVKM. This CDR3 has 12 amino acids. V was cut by 3 bases and J by 8 bases, with 10 bases left in between. CDR3 region: CASSFGRGGYTF. CDR3 in DNA: TGTGCCAGCAGTTTTGGTCGGGGAGGCTACACCTTC.

As for this clonotype: A much more abundant neighbour one base away suggests this may be a read error. The chain couples TRBV4-1 to TRBJ2-3; D not certain. V was cut by 1 base and J by 6 bases, with 8 bases left in between. The CDR3 sequence is 13 residues long. Germline V CDR1 and CDR2: MGHRA, YSYEKL. The chain's CDR3 is CASSQVRPDTQYF. Here the CDR3 DNA reads TGCGCCAGCAGCCAAGTGAGACCCGATACGCAGTATTTT.

By sample fraction, this clonotype is medium-sized (0.01 to 0.1%). The V and J genes are TRBV27 and TRBJ2-7; D not certain. V was clipped by 6 bases and J by 7 bases, with 10 bases between them. The CDR3 is made up of 11 amino acids. Looked up from germline, CDR1 is MNHEY and CDR2 is SMNVEV (reference sequence). The CDR3 is CASSLGGEQYF. The CDR3 DNA follows: TGTGCCAGCAGCCTGGGCGGAGAGCAGTACTTC.

Judged by abundance, this clonotype is large. The chain is built from TRBV28 and TRBJ1-5; no clear D gene. The V gene's germline CDR1 is MDHEN and CDR2 SYDVKM. Between the trimmed V and J ends, which lost 8 bases and 2 bases, there was a span of 19 bases. The CDR3 is 16 amino acids. This CDR3 reads CASGLPAAGGNQPQHF. Here the CDR3 DNA reads TGTGCCAGCGGATTACCAGCAGCAGGAGGCAATCAGCCCCAGCATTTT.

By proportion, this clonotype is medium-sized. The chain uses TRBV19 and TRBJ1-1; a possible D gene is TRBD1 (5 bases). Trimming shortened V by 3 bases and J by 7 bases, and 15 bases separated the two germline ends. Per germline, CDR1 LNHDA and CDR2 SQIVND (reference sequence). This CDR3 has 14 residues. The CDR3 protein is CASSIRIGGSEAFF. In nucleotides, the CDR3 is TGTGCCAGTAGTATCCGAATTGGGGGGAGTGAAGCTTTCTTT.

J is TRBJ2-1 and V is TRBV19; the match to TRBD2 covers 11 bases. CDR1 is LNHDA and CDR2 is SQIVND in the germline V gene (reference sequence). This CDR3 is built from 13 residues. V gave up 7 bases and J gave up 7 bases; unmatched junction bases: 3. The CDR3 protein is CASTSGGRNEQFF. For the CDR3, the DNA is TGTGCCAGTACTAGCGGGGGGCGAAATGAGCAGTTCTTC.

This clonotype is medium-sized in the sample. The chain combines TRBV28 with TRBJ2-3; D is ambiguous. The ends were cut back, 8 bases at V and 6 bases at J, with 6 bases in the middle. Germline loops: CDR1 MDHEN, CDR2 SYDVKM. The CDR3 runs 10 residues. CDR3 sequence (DNA): TGTGCCAGCCGCCAGGATACGCAGTATTTT. Protein product: CASRQDTQYF.

By share, this clonotype counts as medium-sized. V and J are TRBV28 and TRBJ2-7, with a weak D call TRBD2 (6 bases). Germline V gene sequence: CDR1 MDHEN, CDR2 SYDVKM. The CDR3 contains 13 residues. The CDR3 region is CATSGVLSYEQYF. The CDR3 DNA follows: TGTGCTACGTCGGGGGTTCTCTCCTACGAGCAGTACTTC.

This clonotype is categorized as medium-sized (0.01 to 0.1%). The chain recombines TRBV19 with TRBJ2-7; perhaps D is TRBD1 or TRBD2 (5 bases each). This CDR3 comprises 14 residues. V lost 7 bases, J lost 0 bases, and 13 bases lay in between. The germline CDR1 and CDR2 sequences are LNHDA and SQIVND (reference sequence). CDR3 coding DNA: TGTGCCAGTACAATGTCCGGGGCCTCCTACGAGCAGTACTTC. The encoded protein is CASTMSGASYEQYF.

This clonotype is deemed medium-sized. The chain carries TRBV7-2 and TRBJ2-1; D gene unclear. The V gene lost 5 bases and the J gene lost 0 bases, with 8 bases spanning the gap. This CDR3 spans 14 amino acids. The germline V gene encodes CDR1 SGHTA and CDR2 FQGNSA. CDR3 region: CASSLLSSYNEQFF. Here the CDR3 DNA reads TGTGCCAGCAGCCTACTGAGCTCCTACAATGAGCAGTTCTTC.

This clonotype is classed as medium-sized. This chain links TRBV7-2 with TRBJ2-7; D gene ambiguous. In germline, CDR1 is SGHTA, CDR2 FQGNSA. V was cut by 7 bases and J by 3 bases, with 16 bases left in between. This CDR3 contains 14 residues. CDR3: CASTAQTSHYEQYF. The CDR3 DNA is TGTGCCAGCACGGCGCAGACGAGTCACTACGAGCAGTACTTC.

This clonotype is labeled medium-sized. The junction differs from germline at one of its ends, possibly a read error. The rearrangement uses TRBV12-5 and TRBJ1-4; D may be TRBD1 (5 bases). Germline CDR1 reads LGHNT; CDR2 reads FRNRAP. This CDR3 spans 9 amino acids. As DNA, the CDR3 is TGTGCTCAGAACCAGGGATGGGTTTTT. It codes for CAQNQGWVF.

This clonotype is labeled as medium-sized (0.01 to 0.1%). This chain links TRBV27 with TRBJ1-5, with D uncertain. Trimming pared 4 bases from V and 1 base from J, leaving 5 bases between. The CDR3 sequence is 13 residues long. Germline-derived CDR1 and CDR2 are MNHEY and SMNVEV (reference sequence). The CDR3 is CASSSESNQPQHF. In nucleotides, the CDR3 is TGTGCCAGCAGTTCGGAGAGCAATCAGCCCCAGCATTTT.

This clonotype qualifies as medium-sized. This chain joins TRBV5-4 and TRBJ2-7; no clear D gene. The length of the CDR3 is 13 residues. From germline, CDR1 is SGHNT and CDR2 YYREEE (reference sequence). V gave up 3 bases and J gave up 2 bases, with 9 bases separating them. The CDR3 DNA sequence: TGTGCCAGCAGCTGGGCAGAAACCTACGAGCAGTACTTC. This encodes CASSWAETYEQYF.

This clonotype was seen a handful of times. The rearrangement uses TRBV19 and TRBJ2-7, with 11 bases matching TRBD1. The trim removed 6 bases at V and 3 bases at J, leaving 4 bases unmatched. The CDR3 consists of 14 residues. Germline lookup yields CDR1 LNHDA and CDR2 SQIVND (reference sequence). CDR3 nucleotide sequence: TGTGCCAGTAGAGTGGGACAGGGGGTCTACGAGCAGTACTTC. Protein product: CASRVGQGVYEQYF.

This clonotype is deemed medium-sized (0.01 to 0.1%). The gene calls are TRBV3-1 and TRBJ1-1; D is ambiguous. CDR1 and CDR2 (germline): LGHDT, YNNKEL (reference sequence). The CDR3 length is 14 residues. The ends were cut back, 7 bases at V and 3 bases at J, with 15 bases in the middle. CDR3 sequence (DNA): TGTGCCAGCACCCCCGAGGGAGGTGACACTGAAGCTTTCTTT. Amino acids: CASTPEGGDTEAFF. Combining the CDR3 with reference TRBV3-1 and TRBJ1-1 gives the whole variable domain DTAVSQTPKYLVTQMGNDKSIKCEQNLGHDTMYWYKQDSKKFLKIMFSYNNKELIINETVPNRFSPKSPDKAHLNLHINSLELGDSAVYFCASTPEGGDTEAFFGQGTRLTVV.

In its sample, this clonotype ranks as medium-sized. An end of the junction differs from the germline gene, which may be a read error. The V call is TRBV29-1, the J call TRBJ2-7, with a possible D match to TRBD1 (6 bases). This CDR3 has 13 residues. Germline V gives CDR1 SQVTM, CDR2 ANQGSEA. The CDR3 DNA is TGCAGCGTCGAAGGTGGACAGTCCTACGAGCAGTACTTC. Translation gives CSVEGGQSYEQYF.

Judged by abundance, this clonotype is medium-sized. The CDR3 DNA sequence: TGTGCCAGCACCCCCCTCGTCTCTCAGCCCCAGCATTTT. The encoded protein is CASTPLVSQPQHF. The rearrangement uses TRBV7-2 and TRBJ1-5; no clear D gene. Germline-derived CDR1 and CDR2 are SGHTA and FQGNSA. The CDR3 length is 13 residues. V lost 7 bases to trimming and J lost 6 bases, with 13 bases between them.

Concerning this clonotype: A clone one base away is much larger, so this may be a read error. V is TRBV19 and J is TRBJ1-5; no reliable D call. V shed 2 bases and J shed 5 bases, with 10 bases lying between them. The CDR3 loop spans 14 amino acids. From germline, CDR1 is LNHDA and CDR2 SQIVND (reference sequence). The CDR3: CASSISWLDQPQHF. Written as DNA, the CDR3 is TGTGCCAGTAGTATATCCTGGTTGGATCAGCCCCAGCATTTT.

This clonotype qualifies as medium-sized. The rearrangement uses TRBV9 and TRBJ2-3, with TRBD1 identical over 7 bases. The germline CDR1 and CDR2 sequences are SGDLS and YYNGEE. The CDR3 consists of 14 residues. V lost 3 bases and J lost 4; bases outside the gene matches: 5. CDR3 nucleotide sequence: TGTGCCAGCAGCGGACAGGGTACGGCAGATACGCAGTATTTT. Encoded protein: CASSGQGTADTQYF.

As to this clonotype: This clone may be a read error of a much larger clone one base away. Given the absence of the conserved phenylalanine or tryptophan at the CDR3 end, a read error is likely. This chain connects TRBV19 to TRBJ2-2; 8 positions agree with TRBD2. The V gene's germline CDR1 is LNHDA and CDR2 SQIVND (reference sequence). The V and J ends lost 3 bases and 6 bases, in that order; junction bases with no gene match: 6. The CDR3 loop spans 15 amino acids. This CDR3 is CASSMQPGGAGELFC. The CDR3 bases are TGTGCCAGTAGTATGCAGCCCGGGGGGGCCGGGGAGCTGTTTTGT.

This clonotype is classed as medium-sized. The rearrangement links TRBV19 to TRBJ1-1; the D gene is possibly TRBD1 (6 bases). CDR3 length equals 13 residues. Trimming took off 7 bases at V and 7 bases at J, with 16 bases between the two ends. Germline-derived CDR1 and CDR2 are LNHDA and SQIVND (reference sequence). The CDR3 protein is CASTRGGNGEAFF. In DNA, the CDR3 is TGTGCCAGTACTAGAGGGGGGAACGGTGAAGCTTTCTTT.

As regards this clonotype: A much larger clonotype is one base distant, so this may be a read error. The chain employs TRBV4-1 and TRBJ2-2; D could derive from TRBD1 or TRBD2 (5 bases each). Per germline, CDR1 MGHRA and CDR2 YSYEKL. The CDR3 runs 14 residues. CDR3 in DNA: TGCGCCAGCAGCCTCTACACAGGAACCGGGGAGCTGTGTTTT. Translated, it gives CASSLYTGTGELCF.

This clonotype qualifies as medium-sized. This chain joins TRBV27 and TRBJ2-7; no firm D call. This CDR3 contains 14 residues. Germline V lookup: CDR1 MNHEY, CDR2 SMNVEV (reference sequence). V lost 5 bases, J lost 0 bases, and 11 bases lay in between. The CDR3 DNA reads TGTGCCAGCAGTGCCCTGGTGGGCTCCTACGAGCAGTACTTC. It translates to CASSALVGSYEQYF.

By frequency in the sample, this clonotype is medium-sized. The rearrangement uses TRBV11-2 and TRBJ1-4, with D tentatively TRBD1 (5 bases). Germline V gives CDR1 SGHAT, CDR2 FQNNGV. Trimming took 3 bases from V and 1 from J, leaving 15 bases between them. The CDR3 is 17 amino acids. The CDR3 spells CASSLLSWGLTNEKLFF. Written as DNA, the CDR3 is TGTGCCAGCAGCTTGCTAAGTTGGGGCTTAACTAATGAAAAACTGTTTTTT.

There are a few counts of this clonotype. The chain recombines TRBV30 with TRBJ1-1; D possibly corresponds to TRBD1 (5 bases). V lost 7 bases to trimming and J lost 5 bases, with 11 bases between them. The germline V gene encodes CDR1 GTSNPN and CDR2 SVGIG (reference sequence). The CDR3 has 11 amino acids. CDR3 sequence reads: CASQAGTEAFF. The DNA of the CDR3 is TGTGCCTCACAGGCAGGAACTGAAGCTTTCTTT.